A selection of T cell receptor beta chains follows, all from one sample in a study of blood T cells in healthy people across ages. TCRdb fed the 5' RACE reads into MiXCR, producing one record per CDR3 protein. The data contain 600,000 or so distinct CDR3 sequences, under 30% of them seen just once; the ten biggest clones take up approximately 14%. Material for sequencing was blood. These receptors were collected from a woman older than 75 in good health. Both conserved end residues are trimmed from each CDR3. Size is stated for part of the rows, as once, few or many counts, or as a class when the clone is expanded.

clone size,V gene,CDR3 protein
many,TRBV20-1,SAGDRLTYEQY
.,TRBV27,ASINRGMFNNEQF
.,TRBV18,AGSQTGNYGYT
.,TRBV4-2,ASSQTGTSYNEQF
few,TRBV18,ASSPYGTSDVYGYT
.,TRBV7-9,ASSLPLGTDGYT
many,TRBV20-1,SAAPGAGNEKLF
.,TRBV10-3,AIASDTGPYEQY
.,TRBV6-2/TRBV6-3,ATSSQTEAF
many,TRBV18,ASSPGTSNEQF
many,TRBV5-6,ASSSDPRDRRNTEAF
many,TRBV28,ASSLGQGFRLRNQPQH